These 6 T cell receptor beta chains originate from one sample sequenced in a study of CXCR3 chemokines and chemotherapy response in bladder cancer (dated by TCRdb to between 2021 and 2022). Libraries were built with PCR. Reads for this sample came from an Illumina HiSeq 2500. TCRdb trimmed public reads at Q25 via fastp, called clones via MiXCR and kept in-frame beta chains. Every CDR3 protein is listed once, alongside the most common genes and DNA of its rows. The sample includes over 5,000 distinct CDR3 sequences, with approximately 15% observed a single time. The ten top clones hold under 14% of the sample. The sample was gathered from a patient whose treatment included neoadjuvant chemotherapy. These receptors came from a human donor with bladder cancer that responded to neoadjuvant chemotherapy.

This clonotype was seen ten or more times. One end of the junction varies from germline; a read error may be responsible. The V gene is TRBV6-1, the J gene TRBJ2-7, with a tentative D call TRBD2 (6 bases). The germline gives CDR1 MNHNS, CDR2 SASEGT. The CDR3 runs to 18 residues. The CDR3 DNA is TGTGCCAGCACTGAAAAATTTCTGAGCAGCGGGCCTTCCTACGAGCAGTACTTC. Protein sequence: CASTEKFLSSGPSYEQYF.

Many counts were recorded for this clonotype. The rearrangement joins TRBV7-9 to TRBJ2-2; 9 bases fit TRBD2. CDR3 length: 15 amino acids. Per germline, CDR1 SEHNR and CDR2 FQNEAQ (reference sequence). The trim removed 0 bases at V and 7 bases at J, leaving 3 bases unmatched. The CDR3 reads CASSLASGRSGELFF. Here the CDR3 DNA reads TGTGCCAGCAGCTTAGCTAGCGGGAGAAGCGGGGAGCTGTTTTTT.

This clonotype showed up many times. V usage is TRBV20-1 and J usage is TRBJ2-3; 8 bases match TRBD2. V shed 2 bases, J shed 6 bases, and the junction held 10 bases outside the gene matches. The CDR3 covers 15 residues. Germline V gives CDR1 DFQATT, CDR2 SNEGSKA (reference sequence). Here the CDR3 reads CSARPAGRAGDTQYF. In nucleotides, the CDR3 is TGCAGTGCTAGACCCGCCGGGAGGGCCGGGGATACGCAGTATTTT.

By share, this clonotype counts as medium-sized. V is TRBV6-1 and J is TRBJ2-2; 8 bases are a match to TRBD1. The CDR3 is 16 residues long. Germline CDR1 MNHNS, CDR2 SASEGT. V lost 5 bases to trimming and J lost 0 bases; unmatched junction nucleotides: 5. The CDR3 DNA follows: TGTGCCAGCAGTAACTCCAGGGGGCCGAACACCGGGGAGCTGTTTTTT. Translation gives CASSNSRGPNTGELFF.

This clonotype was seen many times. The V and J genes are TRBV20-1 and TRBJ2-5; TRBD1 is a possible D gene (5 bases). CDR3 length equals 13 residues. Trimming pared 0 bases from V and 4 bases from J, leaving 9 bases between. Germline assignment: CDR1 DFQATT and CDR2 SNEGSKA (reference sequence). CDR3 protein: CSARDLRAETQYF. In DNA form, the CDR3 reads TGCAGTGCTAGAGATCTCAGGGCAGAGACCCAGTACTTC.

This clonotype was counted only a few times. The CDR3 coding sequence is TGCGCCAGCAGCCAAGTCGCCGGAGGGGGGGCAAATGAGCAGTTCTTC. Its protein product is CASSQVAGGGANEQFF. J is TRBJ2-1 and V is TRBV4-1; D is possibly TRBD2 (7 bases). Trimming removed 1 base at V and 7 bases at J, with 17 bases between. Germline CDR1 MGHRA, CDR2 YSYEKL. The CDR3 has 16 amino acids.